A single sample gave rise to the 17 T cell receptor beta chains below, sequenced in a study of blood T cell repertoires in COVID-19. Assay: immunoSEQ multiplex PCR; the TCRdb copy retains only in-frame clones and omits some. The profile shows about 330,000 clones, approximately 90% of them singletons. Source material: PBMCs or T cells enriched from blood (not recorded which). The receptors shown here come from a woman under 30 who had recovered from COVID-19.

This chain connects TRBV10-3 to TRBJ2-5, with D perhaps matching TRBD1 (6 bases). The CDR3 runs to 13 residues. The germline CDR1 and CDR2 sequences are ENHRY and SYGVKD. Trimming stripped 5 bases from V and 0 bases from J, with 7 bases between. CDR3 bases: TGTGCCATCAGTCGGACAGACCAAGAGACCCAGTACTTC. Encoded protein: CAISRTDQETQYF.

This chain connects TRBV3-1 (or the pseudogene TRBV3-2) to TRBJ1-2; D gene ambiguous. This CDR3 contains 14 residues. From germline, CDR1 is LGHDT and CDR2 YNNKEL (reference sequence). The V end was cut by 5 bases, the J end by 4 bases, with 14 bases between. The CDR3 DNA sequence: TGTGCCAGCAGCTCCCGCCCGGGTTCCTATGGCTACACCTTC. This sequence encodes CASSSRPGSYGYTF.

This clone appeared a single time. The V and J genes are TRBV9 and TRBJ1-5; D is unresolved. CDR1 is SGDLS, CDR2 YYNGEE, per germline. The length of the CDR3 is 13 residues. The ends were cut back, 0 bases at V and 5 bases at J, with 6 bases in the middle. CDR3 in DNA: TGTGCCAGCAGCGTAGATCAGGATCAGCCCCAGCATTTT. Encoded protein: CASSVDQDQPQHF.

The chain combines TRBV6-5 with TRBJ1-6; D remains ambiguous. This CDR3 comprises 12 residues. The germline CDR1 and CDR2 sequences are MNHEY and SVGAGI. The germline V and J ends were trimmed by 6 bases and 8 bases, with 8 bases remaining between them. The CDR3 here is CASSPSDSPLHF. For the CDR3, the DNA is TGTGCCAGCAGCCCCTCCGATTCACCCCTCCACTTT.

The chain carries TRBV27 and TRBJ2-7; perhaps TRBD1 as D (5 bases). The CDR3 loop spans 15 amino acids. The germline V and J ends were trimmed by 2 bases and 3 bases, with 14 bases remaining between them. Germline lookup yields CDR1 MNHEY and CDR2 SMNVEV (reference sequence). The DNA of the CDR3 is TGTGCCAGCAGTTTAGGTGGGGCAGAGCTCTACGAGCAGTACTTC. Protein: CASSLGGAELYEQYF.

There are many counts of this clone. Written as DNA, the CDR3 is TGTGCCAGCTTGGGAGAGTACACAGAAAACTATGGCTACACCTTC. This gives the protein CASLGEYTENYGYTF. The rearrangement uses TRBV2 and TRBJ1-2, with D hard to call. Per the germline V gene, CDR1 is SNHLY and CDR2 is FYNNEI. The length of the CDR3 is 15 residues. The V and J ends lost 8 bases and 2 bases respectively, with 18 bases between them.

Here the CDR3 reads CASSLGQGGQPQHF. Here the CDR3 DNA reads TGCGCCAGCAGCTTAGGACAGGGGGGTCAGCCCCAGCATTTT. This chain links TRBV5-1 with TRBJ1-5, with 10 bases aligning to TRBD1. In germline, CDR1 is SGHRS, CDR2 YFSETQ. Trimming removed 2 bases from V and 6 bases from J; junction bases left unmatched: 2. The CDR3 has 14 residues.

The genes are TRBV7-9 and TRBJ1-2; D not resolved. The CDR3 is 15 amino acids. V was trimmed by 5 bases and J by 2 bases, leaving 15 bases between them. Germline assignment: CDR1 SEHNR and CDR2 FQNEAQ (reference sequence). The CDR3 loop reads CASSPRGGPNYGYTF. The CDR3 DNA is TGTGCCAGCAGCCCCCGTGGAGGACCAAACTATGGCTACACCTTC.

The chain couples TRBV19 to TRBJ2-7; D not resolved. The CDR3 loop spans 14 amino acids. The V end lost 3 bases, the J end lost 6 bases, and 15 bases lay between the germline ends. Looked up from germline, CDR1 is LNHDA and CDR2 is SQIVND (reference sequence). CDR3 in amino acids: CASSIGLLGSEQYF. The DNA for the CDR3 is TGTGCCAGTAGTATTGGCCTCCTAGGCTCCGAGCAGTACTTC.

This clone occurred a few times. V gene TRBV7-8 combines with J gene TRBJ1-1; TRBD1 matches 7 bases. V shed 4 bases and J 7 bases; nucleotides not matched to a gene: 9. The germline gives CDR1 SGHVS, CDR2 FQNEAQ. This CDR3 is 14 amino acids long. CDR3 in amino acids: CASSWGRDSYEAFF. In nucleotides, the CDR3 is TGTGCCAGCAGCTGGGGCAGGGACAGCTATGAAGCTTTCTTT. Full variable domain (remainder filled in from reference TRBV7-8 and TRBJ1-1): GAGVSQSPRYKVAKRGQDVALRCDPISGHVSLFWYQQALGQGPEFLTYFQNEAQLDKSGLPSDRFFAERPEGSVSTLKIQRTQQEDSAVYLCASSWGRDSYEAFFGQGTRLTVV.

This rearrangement joins TRBV11-2 to TRBJ1-2; 7 bases are shared with TRBD1. Germline V gives CDR1 SGHAT, CDR2 FQNNGV. J was trimmed by 8 bases and V by 1 base; bases with no gene match: 7. CDR3 length: 14 amino acids. CDR3 sequence: CASSLVEGGRGYTF. The CDR3 coding sequence is TGTGCCAGCAGCTTAGTAGAAGGGGGCCGGGGCTACACCTTC.

The gene calls are TRBV29-1 and TRBJ2-4, with 8 nucleotides matching TRBD1. Germline CDR1 SQVTM, CDR2 ANQGSEA. The CDR3 loop spans 13 amino acids. Trimming at V came to 6 bases and at J to 7 bases, leaving 8 bases not matched to a gene. This CDR3 is CSVGGQGVNIQYF. DNA of the CDR3: TGCAGCGTCGGAGGACAGGGTGTTAACATTCAGTACTTC.

This clone was seen a single time. This chain joins TRBV25-1 and TRBJ1-2; D gene ambiguous. Trimming removed 7 bases at V and 5 bases at J, with 17 bases between. This CDR3 has 14 residues. From germline, CDR1 is MGHDK and CDR2 SYGVNS. CDR3: CASTPGWVEYGYTF. The CDR3 DNA is TGTGCCAGCACTCCGGGGTGGGTCGAATATGGCTACACCTTC.

The V gene is TRBV19, the J gene TRBJ2-2; 10 bases agree with TRBD1. The trim removed 4 bases at V and 4 bases at J, leaving 12 bases unmatched. The CDR3 is 18 residues long. Germline loops: CDR1 LNHDA, CDR2 SQIVND (reference sequence). Here the CDR3 reads CASSTNPPGTGATGELFF. The CDR3 coding sequence is TGTGCCAGTAGTACCAACCCGCCCGGGACAGGGGCCACCGGGGAGCTGTTTTTT.

The chain links TRBV2 to TRBJ2-5, with 9 bases identical to TRBD2. The germline CDR1 and CDR2 sequences are SNHLY and FYNNEI. There are 15 residues in the CDR3. Trimming cost V 7 bases and J 3 bases; bases outside gene matches: 9. CDR3 sequence (DNA): TGTGCCAGCAATGGGGTAGCGGGAGTGAAAGAGACCCAGTACTTC. It is translated as CASNGVAGVKETQYF. Filled out from reference TRBV2 and TRBJ2-5, the complete variable domain reads EPEVTQTPSHQVTQMGQEVILRCVPISNHLYFYWYRQILGQKVEFLVSFYNNEISEKSEIFDDQFSVERPDGSNFTLKIRSTKLEDSAMYFCASNGVAGVKETQYFGPGTRLLVL.

This sequence joins TRBV14 and TRBJ2-1; D is perhaps TRBD1 (6 bases). Germline CDR1 SGHDN, CDR2 FVKESK. The CDR3 loop spans 15 amino acids. Trimming took 1 base from V and 4 from J, leaving 11 bases between them. The CDR3 reads CASSQGGTLYNEQFF. In nucleotides, the CDR3 is TGTGCCAGCAGCCAAGGGGGGACACTTTACAATGAGCAGTTCTTC. The full variable domain, rest sourced from reference TRBV14 and TRBJ2-1, is EAGVTQFPSHSVIEKGQTVTLRCDPISGHDNLYWYRRVMGKEIKFLLHFVKESKQDESGMPNNRFLAERTGGTYSTLKVQPAELEDSGVYFCASSQGGTLYNEQFFGPGTRLTVL.

This chain joins TRBV7-3 and TRBJ1-1, with D unclear. Germline assignment: CDR1 SGHTA and CDR2 FQGTGA. V was clipped by 2 bases and J by 1 base, with 8 bases between them. The CDR3 runs 14 residues. In DNA form, the CDR3 reads TGTGCCAGCAGCTTAGGTGCAGGGAACACTGAAGCTTTCTTT. This translates into CASSLGAGNTEAFF.